This TCR beta chain comes out of a study of tumor-infiltrating lymphocytes in oesophageal squamous cell carcinoma. TCRdb itself ran the PCR reads through MiXCR, one entry per CDR3 protein. The data hold approximately 12,000 distinct CDR3 sequences, with approximately 50% observed a single time. The CDR3 spans 17 residues. Unmatched junction bases numbered 6, after V lost 1 base and J lost 4 bases. Per germline, CDR1 MDHEN and CDR2 SYDVKM. The receptor was derived from a female donor with esophageal squamous cell carcinoma. The chain uses TRBV28 and TRBJ2-1; TRBD2 aligns across 11 bases. Input material: esophageal tumor tissue. The CDR3 sequence is CASSLSLTSGDYNEQFF. The CDR3 DNA is TGTGCCAGCAGTTTATCCCTGACTAGCGGGGATTACAATGAGCAGTTCTTC. Looking up the rest from reference TRBV28 and TRBJ2-1 gives the full variable domain: DVKVTQSSRYLVKRTGEKVFLECVQDMDHENMFWYRQDPGLGLRLIYFSYDVKMKEKGDIPEGYSVSREKKERFSLILESASTNQTSMYLCASSLSLTSGDYNEQFFGPGTRLTVL.